These 25 T cell receptor beta chains share one sample of origin, sequenced in a study of shared clonotypes between healthy human individuals (dated by TCRdb to the early 2020s). Libraries were built with the immunoSEQ multiplex PCR assay. This immuneACCESS table, as held by TCRdb, lists in-frame sequences with V and J called but not all clones. Of the missing ones, under half trace to an unresolved V gene in checked studies; the others have no known cause. The sample includes about a million clones, with approximately 80% observed a single time. About 1.5% of the sample is held by the ten biggest clonotypes. What was sequenced was memory CD4+ T cells sorted from blood. The meaning of the sample's cell subset or site label: CD45RA-negative fraction. The receptors derive from a man aged 18 to 35 in good health.

The genes are TRBV30 and TRBJ2-2; D gene ambiguous. The CDR3 runs to 18 residues. The ends were cut back, 0 bases at V and 2 bases at J, with 19 bases in the middle. CDR1 and CDR2 from the germline V gene are GTSNPN and SVGIG (reference sequence). In DNA form, the CDR3 reads TGTGCCTGGAGTGTACTTCGGCGAACGGTACTCAACACCGGGGAGCTGTTTTTT. Translating it yields CAWSVLRRTVLNTGELFF.

This sequence joins TRBV5-1 and TRBJ1-2, with 8 bases fitting TRBD1. There are 15 residues in the CDR3. V dropped 1 base and J dropped 1; count of bases not matched to a gene: 3. Germline CDR1 reads SGHRS; CDR2 reads YFSETQ. In DNA, the CDR3 is TGCGCCAGCAGCTTGACAGGGGGTTATAACTATGGCTACACCTTC. Protein sequence: CASSLTGGYNYGYTF.

The chain links TRBV6-6 to TRBJ2-7, with D perhaps being TRBD1 or TRBD2 (5 bases each). CDR1 is MNHNY, CDR2 SVGAGI, per germline (reference sequence). The germline V and J ends were trimmed by 5 bases and 0 bases, with 14 bases remaining between them. CDR3 length: 15 amino acids. The CDR3 DNA reads TGTGCCAGCAGTACCTCCGGGACGGCCTCCTACGAGCAGTACTTC. It yields the protein CASSTSGTASYEQYF.

A remark on this clone: A read error may produce the germline difference seen at one junction end. The V call is TRBV7-7, the J call TRBJ2-5; TRBD2 matches at 7 bases. The CDR3 runs to 16 residues. CDR1 SSHAT and CDR2 FNYEAQ come from the germline V gene (reference sequence). CDR3 coding DNA: TGTGCTAGCAGCAAGACGACCCATGGGGGGGAAGGGACCCAGTACTTC. This encodes CASSKTTHGGEGTQYF.

This chain joins TRBV7-6 and TRBJ1-1, with unresolved D. The CDR3 covers 14 residues. Trimming took off 7 bases at V and 5 bases at J, with 17 bases between the two ends. Germline CDR1 SGHVS, CDR2 FNYEAQ. The DNA of the CDR3 is TGTGCCAGCACCCCCATGGCGGCGGTTACTGAAGCTTTCTTT. This gives the protein CASTPMAAVTEAFF.

The sample holds a few counts of this clone. V gene TRBV9 combines with J gene TRBJ1-3; 9 bases are a match to TRBD1. The CDR3 spans 17 residues. Looked up from germline, CDR1 is SGDLS and CDR2 is YYNGEE. V lost 3 bases to trimming and J lost 0 bases; unmatched junction nucleotides: 7. CDR3 nucleotides: TGTGCCAGCAGCGCCCGGACAGGGGCTATCTCTGGAAACACCATATATTTT. It codes for CASSARTGAISGNTIYF. Full variable domain (rest looked up from reference TRBV9 and TRBJ1-3): DSGVTQTPKHLITATGQRVTLRCSPRSGDLSVYWYQQSLDQGLQFLIQYYNGEERAKGNILERFSAQQFPDLHSELNLSSLELGDSALYFCASSARTGAISGNTIYFGEGSWLTVV.

The V call is TRBV12-5, the J call TRBJ2-7; perhaps D is TRBD1 or TRBD2 (5 bases each). The V gene's germline CDR1 is LGHNT and CDR2 FRNRAP. The V gene lost 7 bases and the J gene lost 2 bases, with 18 bases spanning the gap. The CDR3 covers 15 residues. The CDR3, as DNA: TGTGCTAGTGCCCCAGGGCATCCCGGGGCCTACGAGCAGTACTTC. This sequence encodes CASAPGHPGAYEQYF. The full variable domain, its missing parts supplied by reference TRBV12-5 and TRBJ2-7, is DARVTQTPRHKVTEMGQEVTMRCQPILGHNTVFWYRQTMMQGLELLAYFRNRAPLDDSGMPKDRFSAEMPDATLATLKIQPSEPRDSAVYFCASAPGHPGAYEQYFGPGTRLTVT.

This clone was detected only a few times. The V call is TRBV6-1, the J call TRBJ2-7; D is possibly TRBD1 or TRBD2 (6 bases each). V lost 6 bases and J 2 bases, leaving 11 bases between the germline ends. The CDR3 sequence is 13 residues long. Germline V gives CDR1 MNHNS, CDR2 SASEGT. The CDR3 is CASRSGGPYEQYF. CDR3 in DNA: TGTGCCAGCAGATCCGGGGGCCCCTACGAGCAGTACTTC.

The genes are TRBV29-1 and TRBJ1-2; D not resolved. V shed 4 bases and J shed 4 bases, with 19 bases lying between them. CDR3 length: 15 residues. From germline, CDR1 is SQVTM and CDR2 ANQGSEA. The CDR3 DNA is TGCAGCGTTGGGACCGCCGGGGAGGTCGTCTATGGCTACACCTTC. Translated, it gives CSVGTAGEVVYGYTF.

This clone was found once. Possible read error: a much larger clone is one base away. The DNA is omitted, as the CDR3 cannot be located on it reliably, and the CDR3 follows TCRdb's listing. J is TRBJ1-2 and V is TRBV30; TRBD1, the D gene given by the table, was not confirmed from the DNA. Per germline, CDR1 GTSNPN and CDR2 SVGIG (reference sequence). The CDR3 extends over 11 residues, inclusive of both ends. The CDR3: CAFDRLYGCTF.

The V gene is TRBV7-9, the J gene TRBJ1-2; 7 nucleotides match TRBD1. The V and J ends lost 5 bases and 6 bases, in that order; junction bases with no gene match: 9. There are 14 residues in the CDR3. Germline CDR1 SEHNR, CDR2 FQNEAQ (reference sequence). The CDR3: CASSPGQFGNGYTF. DNA for the CDR3: TGTGCCAGCAGCCCGGGACAGTTCGGCAATGGCTACACCTTC.

This clone was found a few times. V is TRBV29-1 and J is TRBJ1-1; D uncertain. The V and J ends lost 3 bases and 0 bases respectively, with 8 bases between them. Per the germline V gene, CDR1 is SQVTM and CDR2 is ANQGSEA. CDR3 length equals 13 residues. CDR3 sequence reads: CSVEQELNTEAFF. The DNA of the CDR3 is TGCAGCGTTGAGCAGGAGTTGAACACTGAAGCTTTCTTT.

The chain has TRBV9 and TRBJ2-5, with 10 bases fitting TRBD1. The CDR3 is 15 residues long. The V gene end was trimmed by 2 bases and the J gene end by 3 bases; junction bases not matched to a gene: 4. The germline gives CDR1 SGDLS, CDR2 YYNGEE. The DNA of the CDR3 is TGTGCCAGCAGCGTTAGGGGGACAGGGGAAGAGACCCAGTACTTC. It is translated as CASSVRGTGEETQYF.

This sequence joins TRBV7-2 and TRBJ2-1, with 7 bases aligning to TRBD2. Unmatched junction bases numbered 12, after V lost 0 bases and J lost 7 bases. CDR1 is SGHTA and CDR2 is FQGNSA in the germline V gene. The CDR3 has 17 residues. In DNA form, the CDR3 reads TGTGCCAGCAGCTTAGCCACTGGGACTACCTACACGAATGAGCAGTTCTTC. Amino acids: CASSLATGTTYTNEQFF. The variable domain in full, with the rest retrieved from reference TRBV7-2 and TRBJ2-1, is GAGVSQSPSNKVTEKGKDVELRCDPISGHTALYWYRQSLGQGLEFLIYFQGNSAPDKSGLPSDRFSAERTGGSVSTLTIQRTQQEDSAVYLCASSLATGTTYTNEQFFGPGTRLTVL.

The chain joins TRBV5-8 to TRBJ1-5, with D possibly matching TRBD1 (5 bases). Trimming stripped 0 bases from V and 4 bases from J, with 20 bases between. Germline V gives CDR1 SGHTS, CDR2 YDEGEE. The CDR3 covers 18 residues. CDR3 DNA sequence: TGTGCCAGCAGCTTGGTGGGGGTGTTCGGGGGTCCTAATCAGCCCCAGCATTTT. It yields the protein CASSLVGVFGGPNQPQHF. Together with reference TRBV5-8 and TRBJ1-5, the CDR3 gives the full variable domain: EAGVTQSPTHLIKTRGQQATLRCSPISGHTSVYWYQQALGLGLQFLLWYDEGEERNRGNFPPRFSGRQFPNYSSELNVNALELEDSALYLCASSLVGVFGGPNQPQHFGDGTRLSIL.

The chain couples TRBV5-6 to TRBJ2-2; 7 nucleotides align to TRBD1. With V trimmed by 4 bases and J by 3 bases, 6 bases remained unmatched. The CDR3 covers 15 residues. From germline, CDR1 is SGHDT and CDR2 YYEEEE. The CDR3 DNA reads as TGTGCCAGCAGCCACAGGGGCGGGCACACCGGGGAGCTGTTTTTT. Translation: CASSHRGGHTGELFF.

The chain joins TRBV21-1 to TRBJ2-6; the table calls TRBD1, which could not be checked here. TRBV21-1 is a pseudogene. This CDR3 has 19 amino acids. Here the CDR3 DNA reads TGTGCCAGCAGCCCCGGACAGCCCAGAACGGGTTCTGGGGCCAACGTCCTGACTTTC. Its translation is CASSPGQPRTGSGANVLTF.

The rearrangement links TRBV7-2 to TRBJ2-1; 7 nucleotides match TRBD1. Germline CDR1 SGHTA, CDR2 FQGNSA. With V trimmed by 5 bases and J by 3 bases, 7 bases remained unmatched. The CDR3 spans 15 residues. The CDR3 reads CASSLQRDSYNEQFF. The CDR3 bases are TGTGCCAGCAGCCTTCAACGGGACAGCTACAATGAGCAGTTCTTC.

This clone was observed a single time. This rearrangement joins TRBV6-6 to TRBJ2-1; 13 bases match TRBD2. J lost 7 bases, V lost 6 bases, and 6 bases had no gene match. Germline CDR1 MNHNY, CDR2 SVGAGI (reference sequence). The CDR3 has 15 amino acids. The CDR3 is CASSPGLAGLNEQFF. Written as DNA, the CDR3 is TGTGCCAGCAGCCCGGGACTAGCGGGATTGAATGAGCAGTTCTTC.

This clone was observed a handful of times. The chain links TRBV6-5 to TRBJ2-3, with D unresolved. Trimming pared 6 bases from V and 2 bases from J, leaving 6 bases between. Germline-derived CDR1 and CDR2 are MNHEY and SVGAGI. The CDR3 loop spans 12 amino acids. The CDR3 sequence: CASSRNTDTQYF. Here the CDR3 DNA reads TGTGCCAGCAGCCGAAACACAGATACGCAGTATTTT.

The chain is built from TRBV6-5 and TRBJ2-3; D might be TRBD1 (6 bases). The V gene lost 5 bases and the J gene lost 2 bases, with 11 bases spanning the gap. Germline values: CDR1 MNHEY, CDR2 SVGAGI. The CDR3 has 14 amino acids. As DNA, the CDR3 is TGTGCCAGCAGTCGGGGACATCTCACAGATACGCAGTATTTT. This sequence encodes CASSRGHLTDTQYF.

This clone was detected only a few times. At the DNA level, this CDR3 is encoded by other sequences in the same sample as well. This chain uses TRBV5-4 with TRBJ2-3; D is unresolved. Trimming removed 3 bases from V and 0 bases from J, with 2 bases in between. This CDR3 has 12 residues. Germline CDR1 reads SGHNT; CDR2 reads YYREEE (reference sequence). CDR3 nucleotide sequence: TGTGCCAGCAGCTCAAGCACAGATACGCAGTATTTT. Protein product: CASSSSTDTQYF.

With regard to this clone: Other DNA variants within this sample encode the same CDR3. The chain combines TRBV6-6 with TRBJ1-4, with D unclear. Germline CDR1 reads MNHNY; CDR2 reads SVGAGI (reference sequence). The V end was cut by 2 bases, the J end by 7 bases, with 2 bases between. The CDR3 totals 11 residues. CDR3 loop: CASSYGEKLFF. The CDR3 nucleotides are TGTGCCAGCAGTTACGGTGAAAAACTGTTTTTT.

The chain joins TRBV7-2 to TRBJ2-2; D perhaps matches TRBD2 (6 bases). V dropped 5 bases and J dropped 3 bases, with 19 bases sitting between them. The germline CDR1 and CDR2 sequences are SGHTA and FQGNSA. The CDR3 contains 17 residues. The CDR3 is CASSPVAALLYTGELFF. The CDR3 DNA follows: TGTGCCAGCAGCCCAGTAGCGGCTCTGCTATACACCGGGGAGCTGTTTTTT.

The rearrangement joins TRBV28 to TRBJ1-5, with 7 bases matching TRBD1. The germline V gene has CDR1 MDHEN and CDR2 SYDVKM. Unmatched junction bases numbered 4, after V lost 4 bases and J lost 1 base. The CDR3 consists of 15 residues. Written as DNA, the CDR3 is TGTGCCAGCAGTTCCCCGGGACAGAGCAATCAGCCCCAGCATTTT. Translating it yields CASSSPGQSNQPQHF.